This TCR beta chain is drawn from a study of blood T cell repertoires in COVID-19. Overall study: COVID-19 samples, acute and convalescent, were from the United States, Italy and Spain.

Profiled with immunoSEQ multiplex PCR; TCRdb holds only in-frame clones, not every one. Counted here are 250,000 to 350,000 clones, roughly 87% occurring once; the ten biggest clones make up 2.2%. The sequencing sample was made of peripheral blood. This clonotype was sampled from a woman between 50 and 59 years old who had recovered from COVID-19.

As DNA, the CDR3 is TGTGCCACCAGTGGTGGCGGGGGGTCTAGCACAGATACGCAGTATTTT. Translating it yields CATSGGGGSSTDTQYF. The chain links TRBV24-1 to TRBJ2-3, with TRBD2 matching 8 bases. With 5 bases clipped from V and 0 bases from J, the junction kept 6 bases outside the gene matches. The CDR3 spans 16 residues. Per the germline V gene, CDR1 is KGHDR and CDR2 is SFDVKD.